This T cell receptor (beta chain) originates from a study of OX40 agonist ivuxolimab in advanced cancers. Notes on the research overall: Ivuxolimab, which targeted the costimulatory receptor OX40 (CD134), was an agonistic, fully human IgG2 monoclonal antibody. Peripheral TCRbeta sequencing was intended to test whether TCR sequence diversity was altered and clonal T-cell expansion was caused by ivuxolimab. A male proportion of around 83% and a mean age of approximately 62 years, ranging from 23 to 79, were recorded for the dose-escalation cohort. Partial responses were achieved by three dose-escalation patients, of whom one had hepatocellular carcinoma and two had cutaneous melanoma. Intravenous ivuxolimab was administered to patients every 2 weeks at six dose levels: 0.01, 0.1, 0.3, 1.5, 3 and 10 mg/kg. Prior anti-PD-1, anti-PD-L1 or anti-CTLA-4 therapy was permitted, and checkpoint inhibitors had been received by less than 45% of dose-escalation patients. Of the approximately 54 patients in dose escalation, around 20 had hepatocellular carcinoma, about 15 had melanoma, 9 had renal cell carcinoma and 9 had head and neck cancer. The paper describes the monotherapy dose-escalation part (N of about 47 patients) of the phase I trial of ivuxolimab. Study-wide conclusions, independent of this receptor: Low levels of normalized T-cell clonal expansion were also shown by some nonresponding patients. The antigen specificity of the peripheral T cells that underwent clonal expansion was not determined. After ivuxolimab, more expanded clones were found on average in CD8+ T cells than in CD4+ T cells. At doses from 0.1 to 3.0 mg/kg, clonal expansion was seen in both CD4+ and CD8+ blood T cells between baseline and week 6. In the 0.1-3.0 mg/kg groups, partial responders had among the lowest normalized peripheral clonal expansion, particularly in CD8+ T cells.

Patients with autoimmune disease history or receiving systemic immunosuppression were excluded from the trial. Peripheral blood for TCR sequencing was collected from all dose cohorts at baseline, on cycle 4 day 1, and on cycle 7 day 1. The samples were drawn from a first-in-human, open-label, multicenter phase I dose-escalation trial of ivuxolimab. The trial enrolled adults with locally advanced or metastatic head and neck squamous cell, hepatocellular, melanoma or renal cell carcinoma. Before TCR sequencing, CD4+ and CD8+ T cells were separately sorted from peripheral blood. The CDR3 contains 16 residues, cysteine and phenylalanine counted. The DNA shown is the 48-base CDR3, in frame from base 1. V sheds 4 bases and J sheds 4 bases, leaving 17 bases between their ends. CDR1 and CDR2 are drawn from the germline V gene: MNHNS, SASEGT. About this clone: What this receptor recognizes is not known. The input lacks base qualities; no much larger clone sits a single base away.

Genomic DNA was isolated from the sorted cells so that the TCRbeta CDR3 region could be sequenced. The immunoSEQ Assay was used for sequencing of TCRbeta CDR3 regions. TCRdb's version of the immuneACCESS table is confined to in-frame rearrangements and falls short of the full clone set. An unresolved V gene accounts for under half of the shortfall where checked; the remainder is of unknown origin. This sample is represented by over 50,000 clones; approximately 88% of them were singletons. The biggest ten clones account for approximately 4.7% of the sample. The V gene is TRBV6-1 and the J gene is TRBJ1-3; the D gene is perhaps TRBD1, on 6 matching bases. Specimen: CD4+ or CD8+ T cells sorted from blood, collected in a trial of the OX40 agonist ivuxolimab. The receptor comes from an adult with an advanced solid tumor such as melanoma, head and neck, liver or kidney cancer. Here the CDR3 is given as CASSATQGSRGNTIYF. The nucleotide sequence reads TGTGCCAGCAGTGCAACGCAGGGGTCCCGGGGAAACACCATATATTTT.